The TCR beta chain under discussion was sequenced for a study of blood T cell repertoires in COVID-19. Libraries were prepared by immunoSEQ multiplex PCR; TCRdb keeps only in-frame clonotypes and omits some of them. The repertoire consists of more than 350,000 clones, with around nine tenths occurring once and the leading ten covering approximately 9.3%. Individuals drawn from approximately 26 US areas were roughly 18 to 100 years old. V shed 3 bases, J shed 7 bases, and the junction held 3 bases outside the gene matches. CDR3 size: 14 residues. Per germline, CDR1 LGHDT and CDR2 YNNKEL (reference sequence).

Sequencing input: PBMCs or T cells enriched from blood (not recorded which). This clonotype was obtained from a woman between 50 and 59 years old who had recovered from COVID-19. The chain is built from TRBV3-1 (or the pseudogene TRBV3-2) and TRBJ1-6, with TRBD1 identical over 7 bases. CDR3 sequence reads: CASSQGQPNSPLHF. The CDR3 DNA is TGTGCCAGCAGCCAGGGACAGCCGAATTCACCCCTCCACTTT.